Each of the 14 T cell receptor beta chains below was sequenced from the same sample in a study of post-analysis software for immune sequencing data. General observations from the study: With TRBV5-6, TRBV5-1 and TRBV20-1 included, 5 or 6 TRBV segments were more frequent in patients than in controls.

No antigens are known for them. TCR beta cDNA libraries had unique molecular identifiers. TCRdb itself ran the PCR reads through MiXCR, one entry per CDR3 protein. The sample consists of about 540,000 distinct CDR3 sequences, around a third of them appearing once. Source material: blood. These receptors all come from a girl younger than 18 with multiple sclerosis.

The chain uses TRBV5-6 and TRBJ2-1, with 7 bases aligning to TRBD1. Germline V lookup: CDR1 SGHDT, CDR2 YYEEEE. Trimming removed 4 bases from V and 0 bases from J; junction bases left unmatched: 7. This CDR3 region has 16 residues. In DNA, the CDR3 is TGTGCCAGCAGCATCTACAGGGGCCTCTCCTACAATGAGCAGTTCTTC. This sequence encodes CASSIYRGLSYNEQFF. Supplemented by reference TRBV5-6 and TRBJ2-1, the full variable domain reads DAGVTQSPTHLIKTRGQQVTLRCSPKSGHDTVSWYQQALGQGPQFIFQYYEEEERQRGNFPDRFSGHQFPNYSSELNVNALLLGDSALYLCASSIYRGLSYNEQFFGPGTRLTVL.

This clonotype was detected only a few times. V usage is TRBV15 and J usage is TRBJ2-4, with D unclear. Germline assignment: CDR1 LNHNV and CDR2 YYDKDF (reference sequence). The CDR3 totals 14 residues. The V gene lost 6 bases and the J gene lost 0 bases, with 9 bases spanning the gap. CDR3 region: CATSGPVAKNIQYF. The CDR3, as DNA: TGTGCCACCAGTGGTCCAGTAGCCAAAAACATTCAGTACTTC.

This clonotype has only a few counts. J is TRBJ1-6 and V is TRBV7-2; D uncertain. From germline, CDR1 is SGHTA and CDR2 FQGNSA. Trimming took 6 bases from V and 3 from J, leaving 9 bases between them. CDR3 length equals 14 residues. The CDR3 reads CASRRGGYNSPLHF. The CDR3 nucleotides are TGTGCCAGCAGGCGCGGCGGCTATAATTCACCCCTCCACTTT.

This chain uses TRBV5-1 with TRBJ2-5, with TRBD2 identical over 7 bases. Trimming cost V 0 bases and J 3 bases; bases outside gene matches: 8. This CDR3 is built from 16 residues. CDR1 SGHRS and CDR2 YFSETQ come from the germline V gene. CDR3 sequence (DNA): TGCGCCAGCAGCTTGGGGTGTGCGGCGGGGGAAGAGACCCAGTACTTC. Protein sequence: CASSLGCAAGEETQYF.

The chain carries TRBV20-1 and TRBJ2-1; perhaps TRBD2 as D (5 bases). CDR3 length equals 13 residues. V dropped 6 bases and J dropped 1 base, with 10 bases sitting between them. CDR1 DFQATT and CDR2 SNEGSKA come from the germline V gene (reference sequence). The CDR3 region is CSAAPGSYNEQFF. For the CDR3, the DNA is TGCAGTGCGGCCCCGGGGTCCTACAATGAGCAGTTCTTC.

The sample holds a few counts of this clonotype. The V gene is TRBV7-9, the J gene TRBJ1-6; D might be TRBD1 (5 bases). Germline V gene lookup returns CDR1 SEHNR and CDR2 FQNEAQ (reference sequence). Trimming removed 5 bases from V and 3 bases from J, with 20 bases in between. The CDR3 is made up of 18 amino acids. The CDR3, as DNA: TGTGCCAGCAGCCTAGGGACCCGGGCCGTGGGCTATAATTCACCCCTCCACTTT. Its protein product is CASSLGTRAVGYNSPLHF.

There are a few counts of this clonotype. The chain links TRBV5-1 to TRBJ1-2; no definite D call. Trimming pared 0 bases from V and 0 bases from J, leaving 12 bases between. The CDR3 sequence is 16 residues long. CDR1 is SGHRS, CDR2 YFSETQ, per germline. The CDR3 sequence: CASSLDDAGTNYGYTF. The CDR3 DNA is TGCGCCAGCAGCTTGGATGATGCGGGAACTAACTATGGCTACACCTTC.

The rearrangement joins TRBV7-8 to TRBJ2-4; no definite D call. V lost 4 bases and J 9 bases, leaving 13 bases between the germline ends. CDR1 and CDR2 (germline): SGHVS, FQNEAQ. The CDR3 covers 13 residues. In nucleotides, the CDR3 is TGTGCCAGCAGCTCCCGACCAAAGGGCATTCAGTACTTC. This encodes CASSSRPKGIQYF.

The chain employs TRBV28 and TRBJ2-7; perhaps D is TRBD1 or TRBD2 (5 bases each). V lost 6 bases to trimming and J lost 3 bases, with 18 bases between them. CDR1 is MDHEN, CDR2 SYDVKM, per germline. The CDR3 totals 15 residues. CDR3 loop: CASSIPGPQGYEQYF. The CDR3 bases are TGTGCCAGCAGCATACCGGGACCCCAGGGCTACGAGCAGTACTTC.

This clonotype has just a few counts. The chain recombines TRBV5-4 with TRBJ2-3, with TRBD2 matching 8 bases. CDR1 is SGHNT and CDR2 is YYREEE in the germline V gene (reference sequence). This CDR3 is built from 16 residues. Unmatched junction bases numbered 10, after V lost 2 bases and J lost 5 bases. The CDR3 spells CASSLPSGGLRDTQYF. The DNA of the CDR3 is TGTGCCAGCAGCTTACCCTCGGGGGGGCTGCGAGATACGCAGTATTTT.

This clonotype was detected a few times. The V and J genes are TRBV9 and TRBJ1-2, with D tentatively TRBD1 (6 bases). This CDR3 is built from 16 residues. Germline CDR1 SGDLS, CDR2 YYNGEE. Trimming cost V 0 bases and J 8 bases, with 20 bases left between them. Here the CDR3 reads CASSVASGPGDYGYTF. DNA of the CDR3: TGTGCCAGCAGCGTAGCCTCTGGGCCAGGGGATTACGGCTACACCTTC.

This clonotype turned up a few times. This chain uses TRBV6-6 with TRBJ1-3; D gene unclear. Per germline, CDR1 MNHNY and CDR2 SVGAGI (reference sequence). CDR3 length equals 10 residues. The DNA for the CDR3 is TGTGACCCTTATGGAAACACCATATATTTT. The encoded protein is CDPYGNTIYF.

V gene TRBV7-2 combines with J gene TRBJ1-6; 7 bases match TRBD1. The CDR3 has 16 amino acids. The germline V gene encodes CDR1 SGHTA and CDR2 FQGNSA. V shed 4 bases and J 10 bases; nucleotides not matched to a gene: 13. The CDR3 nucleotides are TGTGCCAGCAGCTCTTACCGGGACAGAAGGAACTCACCCCTCCACTTT. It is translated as CASSSYRDRRNSPLHF.

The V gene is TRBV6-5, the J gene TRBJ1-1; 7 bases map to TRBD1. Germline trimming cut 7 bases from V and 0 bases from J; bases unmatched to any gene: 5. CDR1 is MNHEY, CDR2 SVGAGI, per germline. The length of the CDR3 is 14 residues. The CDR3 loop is CASKDRALNTEAFF. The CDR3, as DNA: TGTGCCAGCAAAGACAGGGCTCTGAACACTGAAGCTTTCTTT.